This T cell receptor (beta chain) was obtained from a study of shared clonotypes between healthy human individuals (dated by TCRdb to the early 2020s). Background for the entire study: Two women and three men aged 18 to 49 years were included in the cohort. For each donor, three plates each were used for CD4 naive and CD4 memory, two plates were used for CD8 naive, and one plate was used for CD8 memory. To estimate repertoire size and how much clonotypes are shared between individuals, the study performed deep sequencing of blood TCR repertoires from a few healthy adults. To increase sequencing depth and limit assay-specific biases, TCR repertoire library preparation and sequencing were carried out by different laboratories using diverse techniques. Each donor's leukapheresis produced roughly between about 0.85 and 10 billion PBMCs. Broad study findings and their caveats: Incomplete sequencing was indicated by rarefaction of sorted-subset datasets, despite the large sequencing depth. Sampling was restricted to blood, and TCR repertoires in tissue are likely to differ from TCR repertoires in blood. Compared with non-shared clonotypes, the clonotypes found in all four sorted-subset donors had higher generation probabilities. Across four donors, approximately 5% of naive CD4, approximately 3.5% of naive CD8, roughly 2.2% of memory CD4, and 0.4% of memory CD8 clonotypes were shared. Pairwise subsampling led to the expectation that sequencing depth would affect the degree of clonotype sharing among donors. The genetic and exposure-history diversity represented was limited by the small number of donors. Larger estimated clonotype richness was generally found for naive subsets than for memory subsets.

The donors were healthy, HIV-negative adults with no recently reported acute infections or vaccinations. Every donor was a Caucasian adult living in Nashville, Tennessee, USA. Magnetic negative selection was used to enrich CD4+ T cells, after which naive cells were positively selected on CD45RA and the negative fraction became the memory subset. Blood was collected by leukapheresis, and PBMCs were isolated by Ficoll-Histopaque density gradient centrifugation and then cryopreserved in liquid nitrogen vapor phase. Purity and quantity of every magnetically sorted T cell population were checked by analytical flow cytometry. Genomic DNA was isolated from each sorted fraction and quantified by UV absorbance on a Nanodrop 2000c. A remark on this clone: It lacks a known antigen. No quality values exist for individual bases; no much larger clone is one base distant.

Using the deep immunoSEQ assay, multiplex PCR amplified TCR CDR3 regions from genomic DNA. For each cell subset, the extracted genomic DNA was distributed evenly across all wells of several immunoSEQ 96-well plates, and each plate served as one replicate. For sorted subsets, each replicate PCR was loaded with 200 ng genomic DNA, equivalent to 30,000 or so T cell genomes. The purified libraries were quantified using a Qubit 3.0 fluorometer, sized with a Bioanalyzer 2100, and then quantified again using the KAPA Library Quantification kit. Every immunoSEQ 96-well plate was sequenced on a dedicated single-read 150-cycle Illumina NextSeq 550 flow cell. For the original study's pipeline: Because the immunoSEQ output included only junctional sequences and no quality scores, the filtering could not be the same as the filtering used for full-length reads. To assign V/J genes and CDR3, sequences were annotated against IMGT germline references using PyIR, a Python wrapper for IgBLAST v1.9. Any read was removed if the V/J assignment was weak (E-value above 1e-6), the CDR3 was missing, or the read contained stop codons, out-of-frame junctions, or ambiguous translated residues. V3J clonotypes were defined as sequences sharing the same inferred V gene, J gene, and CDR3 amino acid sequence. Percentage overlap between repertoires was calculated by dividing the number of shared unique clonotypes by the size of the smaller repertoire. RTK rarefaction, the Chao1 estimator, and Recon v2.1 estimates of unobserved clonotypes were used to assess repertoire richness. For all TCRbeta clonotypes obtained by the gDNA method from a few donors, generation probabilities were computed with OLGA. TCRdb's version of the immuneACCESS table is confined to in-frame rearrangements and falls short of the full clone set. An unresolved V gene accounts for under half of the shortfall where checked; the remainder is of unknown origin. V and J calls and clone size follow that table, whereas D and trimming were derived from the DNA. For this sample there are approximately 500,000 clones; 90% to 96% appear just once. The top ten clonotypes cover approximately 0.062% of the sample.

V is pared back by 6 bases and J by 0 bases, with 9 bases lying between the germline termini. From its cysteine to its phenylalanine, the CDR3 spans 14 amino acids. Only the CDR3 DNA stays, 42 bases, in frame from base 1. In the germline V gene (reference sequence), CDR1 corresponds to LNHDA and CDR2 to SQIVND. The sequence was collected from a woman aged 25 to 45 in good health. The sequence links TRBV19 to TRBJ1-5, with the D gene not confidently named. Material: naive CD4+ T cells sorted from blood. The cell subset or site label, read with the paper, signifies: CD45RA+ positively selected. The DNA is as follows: TGTGCCAGTAGACGGGCAGCTAGCAATCAGCCCCAGCATTTT. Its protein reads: CASRRAASNQPQHF.